This T cell receptor (beta chain) was retrieved from a study of cytomegalovirus exposure and HLA in healthy donors. Study-wide results and caveats: It was in a later analysis that TCR association rates were seen to vary by HLA locus, highest for DRB1 and lowest for HLA-C. Among immune exposure information, only CMV serostatus was available. Associated with HLA alleles at 0.05 false discovery rate in a later analysis were 16,951 TCR beta sequences.

The CDR3 extends over 15 amino acids. Germline CDR1 SNHLY, CDR2 FYNNEI. With V trimmed by 5 bases and J by 7 bases, 9 bases remained unmatched. Concerning this clone itself: Its target is not known.

PCR amplification relied on 60 Vbeta primers (plus 13 Jbeta primers). Generated by immunoSEQ multiplex PCR, the TCRdb table keeps only in-frame clones and is missing some. The table lists around 120,000 clones, 79% of them singletons, with 3% to 3.5% in the top ten. J is TRBJ2-5 and V is TRBV2; TRBD2 aligns across 11 bases. The sequence came from a woman in her thirties or forties in good health and CMV-seronegative. Input material: PBMCs. CDR3 loop: CASSLTSGDIGTQYF. The CDR3 DNA follows: TGTGCCAGCAGTCTGACTAGCGGGGACATAGGGACCCAGTACTTC.